The 21 T cell receptor beta chains below were found in one sample sequenced in a study of blood T cell repertoires in COVID-19. The assay was immunoSEQ multiplex PCR, and TCRdb's table has in-frame clones only and misses some. The sample contains about 260,000 clones, roughly 90% of which appear only once. Sequenced: peripheral blood. These receptors all stem from a woman between 25 and 40 years old with COVID-19, enrolled during active disease.

The chain combines TRBV5-1 with TRBJ1-4, with 7 bases identical to TRBD1. Germline V gene data show CDR1 as SGHRS and CDR2 as YFSETQ. There are 17 residues in the CDR3. Unmatched junction bases numbered 17, after V lost 4 bases and J lost 8 bases. The CDR3 spells CASSPTEPGTGQEKLFF. The DNA of the CDR3 is TGCGCCAGCAGCCCAACCGAGCCCGGGACGGGACAGGAAAAACTGTTTTTT.

The V and J genes are TRBV2 and TRBJ2-1, with D hard to call. The length of the CDR3 is 14 residues. Germline V gene data show CDR1 as SNHLY and CDR2 as FYNNEI. Trimming pared 4 bases from V and 0 bases from J, leaving 7 bases between. The CDR3 nucleotides are TGTGCCAGCAGTGGTCAAGCCTCCTACAATGAGCAGTTCTTC. Translation gives CASSGQASYNEQFF.

This rearrangement joins TRBV5-1 to TRBJ2-1; D is perhaps TRBD2 (5 bases). From germline, CDR1 is SGHRS and CDR2 YFSETQ. The length of the CDR3 is 15 residues. V dropped 0 bases and J dropped 2 bases, with 9 bases sitting between them. CDR3 bases: TGCGCCAGCAGCTTGGGAGCGGATGCCTACAATGAGCAGTTCTTC. It encodes CASSLGADAYNEQFF. Full variable domain (outside the CDR3, taken from reference TRBV5-1 and TRBJ2-1): KAGVTQTPRYLIKTRGQQVTLSCSPISGHRSVSWYQQTPGQGLQFLFEYFSETQRNKGNFPGRFSGRQFSNSRSEMNVSTLELGDSALYLCASSLGADAYNEQFFGPGTRLTVL.

The J gene is TRBJ2-5, the V gene TRBV11-2; maybe TRBD1 (6 bases). The V end was cut by 6 bases, the J end by 0 bases, with 11 bases between. Germline CDR1 SGHAT, CDR2 FQNNGV. There are 14 residues in the CDR3. CDR3 coding DNA: TGTGCCAGCAGTCGAACAGGGTACCAAGAGACCCAGTACTTC. Translated, it gives CASSRTGYQETQYF.

The chain combines TRBV4-2 with TRBJ2-1; TRBD2 aligns across 9 bases. Trimming at V came to 1 base and at J to 7 bases, leaving 14 bases not matched to a gene. The V gene's germline CDR1 is LGHNA and CDR2 YNFKEQ. This CDR3 contains 18 residues. In DNA form, the CDR3 reads TGTGCCAGCAGCCAAGTCAGCCGAGGGCTAGCGGGAATGAATGAGCAGTTCTTC. Protein product: CASSQVSRGLAGMNEQFF.

This chain joins TRBV6-5 and TRBJ2-5; no definite D call. Trimming took 8 bases from V and 4 from J, leaving 11 bases between them. This CDR3 is 12 amino acids long. Germline CDR1 and CDR2: MNHEY and SVGAGI. The CDR3, as DNA: TGTGCCAGCGCCTCACCGAGAGAGACCCAGTACTTC. Translating it yields CASASPRETQYF.

This chain connects TRBV10-3 to TRBJ1-5; D is undetermined. Germline values: CDR1 ENHRY, CDR2 SYGVKD. V was pared by 0 bases and J by 6 bases, with 3 bases between. This CDR3 is built from 12 residues. The DNA for the CDR3 is TGTGCCATCAGTGAGTCCGGTCAGCCCCAGCATTTT. This sequence encodes CAISESGQPQHF.

This clone occurred once. The chain carries TRBV28 and TRBJ1-4; TRBD1 might be the D (5 bases). Trimming removed 6 bases at V and 13 bases at J, with 9 bases between. The CDR3 loop spans 10 amino acids. CDR1 is MDHEN, CDR2 SYDVKM, per germline. The CDR3 sequence is CASRGLALFF. CDR3 sequence (DNA): TGTGCCAGCAGGGGGCTGGCACTGTTTTTT. The whole variable domain, remainder taken from reference TRBV28 and TRBJ1-4, is DVKVTQSSRYLVKRTGEKVFLECVQDMDHENMFWYRQDPGLGLRLIYFSYDVKMKEKGDIPEGYSVSREKKERFSLILESASTNQTSMYLCASRGLALFFGSGTQLSVL.

This chain uses TRBV5-4 with TRBJ2-1; TRBD2 aligns across 9 bases. The CDR3 runs 16 residues. The V gene end was trimmed by 0 bases and the J gene end by 10 bases; junction bases not matched to a gene: 11. Germline V gene data show CDR1 as SGHNT and CDR2 as YYREEE (reference sequence). CDR3 loop: CASSLEVTSGLREQFF. The CDR3 DNA reads as TGTGCCAGCAGCTTGGAGGTGACTAGCGGCCTGCGGGAGCAGTTCTTC.

As concerns this clone: Other DNA sequences in the same sample also yield this CDR3. The chain couples TRBV6-5 to TRBJ1-2, with 8 bases fitting TRBD1. Germline V gene sequence: CDR1 MNHEY, CDR2 SVGAGI. The V and J ends lost 0 bases and 7 bases, in that order; junction bases with no gene match: 1. This CDR3 region has 13 residues. The CDR3 DNA sequence: TGTGCCAGCAGTTACTCGACAGGGGTTGGCTACACCTTC. Protein sequence: CASSYSTGVGYTF.

This rearrangement joins TRBV19 to TRBJ1-5, with 8 bases identical to TRBD1. The CDR3 extends over 15 amino acids. The trim removed 6 bases at V and 7 bases at J, leaving 11 bases unmatched. The germline CDR1 and CDR2 sequences are LNHDA and SQIVND (reference sequence). The CDR3 reads CASSGQGVVRQPQHF. DNA of the CDR3: TGTGCCAGTAGCGGACAGGGAGTAGTGAGGCAGCCCCAGCATTTT.

The chain joins TRBV19 to TRBJ1-4, with 7 positions matching TRBD1. This CDR3 contains 13 residues. The V gene end was trimmed by 5 bases and the J gene end by 6 bases; junction bases not matched to a gene: 3. Germline values: CDR1 LNHDA, CDR2 SQIVND (reference sequence). The CDR3 sequence is CASSSGQDEKLFF. The CDR3 bases are TGTGCCAGTAGTTCCGGACAGGATGAAAAACTGTTTTTT.

The rearrangement links TRBV7-8 to TRBJ2-1, with D possibly TRBD1 on 5 matching bases. CDR1 and CDR2 from the germline V gene are SGHVS and FQNEAQ. This CDR3 has 18 residues. Trimming removed 2 bases at V and 3 bases at J, with 20 bases between. The CDR3 is CASSLYSSGRAVYNEQFF. The CDR3 DNA reads as TGTGCCAGCAGCTTATATTCCTCGGGCAGGGCTGTCTACAATGAGCAGTTCTTC.

The chain recombines TRBV2 with TRBJ1-5; D may be TRBD1 (5 bases). The CDR3 has 15 amino acids. Trimming took 6 bases from V and 4 from J, leaving 16 bases between them. CDR1 is SNHLY, CDR2 FYNNEI, per germline. CDR3 coding DNA: TGTGCCAGCAGCGCGGCAGGGATCGGGAATCAGCCCCAGCATTTT. Its translation: CASSAAGIGNQPQHF.

This clone was observed once. The chain employs TRBV19 and TRBJ2-5; 12 bases are a match to TRBD2. The V and J ends lost 5 bases and 7 bases, in that order; junction bases with no gene match: 8. The CDR3 runs to 15 residues. Germline V gene sequence: CDR1 LNHDA, CDR2 SQIVND (reference sequence). CDR3 residues: CASSPPSGRGLTQYF. In nucleotides, the CDR3 is TGTGCCAGTAGTCCTCCTAGCGGGAGGGGGCTGACCCAGTACTTC.

V gene TRBV5-1 combines with J gene TRBJ2-5; 7 bases line up with TRBD1. V trimming: 4 bases; J trimming: 1 base; junction bases outside the gene matches: 7. Germline CDR1 reads SGHRS; CDR2 reads YFSETQ. This CDR3 is built from 15 residues. The CDR3, as DNA: TGCGCCAGCAGCCCCCGAGGGGACAGCCAAGAGACCCAGTACTTC. The encoded protein is CASSPRGDSQETQYF.

CDR3: CASSLGLAYEQYF. DNA of the CDR3: TGCGCCAGCAGCCTCGGACTAGCCTACGAGCAGTACTTC. The V and J genes are TRBV4-1 and TRBJ2-7; 7 positions agree with TRBD2. This CDR3 contains 13 residues. The germline V gene has CDR1 MGHRA and CDR2 YSYEKL. Germline trimming cut 4 bases from V and 2 bases from J; bases unmatched to any gene: 2.

This clone occurred once. The chain has TRBV7-9 and TRBJ1-1; 10 bases are a match to TRBD1. Germline V gene lookup returns CDR1 SEHNR and CDR2 FQNEAQ (reference sequence). This CDR3 is built from 15 residues. Trimming at V came to 4 bases and at J to 4 bases, leaving 6 bases not matched to a gene. CDR3 DNA: TGTGCCAGCAGCTCAAGGGACAGGGGTGCCACTGAAGCTTTCTTT. It yields the protein CASSSRDRGATEAFF.

This chain joins TRBV2 and TRBJ1-3, with D hard to call. Trimming shortened V by 3 bases and J by 0 bases, and 6 bases separated the two germline ends. This CDR3 region has 14 residues. Germline values: CDR1 SNHLY, CDR2 FYNNEI. The CDR3, as DNA: TGTGCCAGCAGTGAGCAACTCTCTGGAAACACCATATATTTT. It is translated as CASSEQLSGNTIYF.

The chain recombines TRBV24-1 with TRBJ1-1; D is uncertain. V lost 3 bases and J lost 2, with 6 bases in between. The germline CDR1 and CDR2 sequences are KGHDR and SFDVKD. The CDR3 sequence is 13 residues long. The CDR3 loop reads CATSDGPNTEAFF. The CDR3 DNA reads TGTGCCACCAGTGATGGCCCTAACACTGAAGCTTTCTTT.

J is TRBJ2-2 and V is TRBV7-8; 8 nucleotides line up with TRBD1. This CDR3 contains 17 residues. Looked up from germline, CDR1 is SGHVS and CDR2 is FQNEAQ. Losses at the gene ends were 7 bases for V and 9 bases for J; bases not matched to a gene: 19. CDR3 protein: CASTAKTGASGHRELFF. In DNA, the CDR3 is TGTGCCAGCACGGCCAAGACAGGGGCAAGTGGCCACCGGGAGCTGTTTTTT.